A single sample gave rise to the 5 T cell receptor beta chains below, sequenced in a study of T cells in Graves' hyperthyroidism and ophthalmopathy. TCR beta CDR3 region amplification was performed from RNA transcripts. The study used the HTBI primer set for a first-round RT-PCR of the TCR CDR3. TCRdb analysed the multiplex PCR reads with MiXCR anew, one entry per CDR3 protein. The data contain fewer than 350,000 distinct CDR3 sequences, around 15% of them seen just once; the ten biggest clones take up 7.9%. Source material: blood. The receptors originated from a woman aged 40 to 50 with Graves' hyperthyroidism.

This clonotype was recorded at least ten times. This rearrangement joins TRBV12-3 or TRBV12-4 to TRBJ2-7, with D unclear. V was shortened by 1 base and J by 0 bases, with 4 bases between the two germline ends. This CDR3 spans 13 amino acids. The CDR3 reads CASSLVPSYEQYF. The CDR3 DNA is TGTGCCAGCAGTTTAGTCCCCTCCTACGAGCAGTACTTC.

The rearrangement joins TRBV19 to TRBJ2-3, with TRBD2 matching 11 bases. V lost 4 bases to trimming and J lost 2 bases; unmatched junction nucleotides: 23. Germline CDR1 LNHDA, CDR2 SQIVND (reference sequence). The CDR3 length is 22 residues. CDR3 in DNA: TGTGCCAGTAGTACACGAGGAACCGGGACTAGCGGTCTGGGGTTCAACACAGATACGCAGTATTTT. Its translation: CASSTRGTGTSGLGFNTDTQYF.

This chain uses TRBV29-1 with TRBJ2-2; 9 bases align to TRBD1. This CDR3 has 16 residues. The V gene's germline CDR1 is SQVTM and CDR2 ANQGSEA. V was pared by 5 bases and J by 5 bases, with 12 bases of the junction left unmatched. For the CDR3, the DNA is TGCAGCGTTCTTACCGGGACAGGGCCAATAACCGGGGAGCTGTTTTTT. Protein: CSVLTGTGPITGELFF.

The chain joins TRBV28 to TRBJ1-2, with 12 bases matching TRBD1. Germline CDR1 and CDR2: MDHEN and SYDVKM. The junction had 9 bases not matched to a gene; V was cut back by 2 bases and J by 8 bases. The CDR3 loop spans 16 amino acids. The CDR3 region has the DNA TGTGCCAGCAGTTTAATTCCCGGGACAGGGGGCTGGGGCTACACCTTC. Translating gives CASSLIPGTGGWGYTF.

This clonotype was recorded a few times. A much larger clone lies a single base off, so this may be a read error. This chain connects TRBV27 to TRBJ1-5; D uncertain. CDR3 length: 16 amino acids. Per germline, CDR1 MNHEY and CDR2 SMNVEV (reference sequence). With 6 bases removed from V and 3 bases from J, the gap between germline ends came to 18 bases. CDR3 DNA: TGTGCCAGCAGACCTCGGGATCCAATTTTCAATCAGCCCCAGCATTTT. Translated, it gives CASRPRDPIFNQPQHF.